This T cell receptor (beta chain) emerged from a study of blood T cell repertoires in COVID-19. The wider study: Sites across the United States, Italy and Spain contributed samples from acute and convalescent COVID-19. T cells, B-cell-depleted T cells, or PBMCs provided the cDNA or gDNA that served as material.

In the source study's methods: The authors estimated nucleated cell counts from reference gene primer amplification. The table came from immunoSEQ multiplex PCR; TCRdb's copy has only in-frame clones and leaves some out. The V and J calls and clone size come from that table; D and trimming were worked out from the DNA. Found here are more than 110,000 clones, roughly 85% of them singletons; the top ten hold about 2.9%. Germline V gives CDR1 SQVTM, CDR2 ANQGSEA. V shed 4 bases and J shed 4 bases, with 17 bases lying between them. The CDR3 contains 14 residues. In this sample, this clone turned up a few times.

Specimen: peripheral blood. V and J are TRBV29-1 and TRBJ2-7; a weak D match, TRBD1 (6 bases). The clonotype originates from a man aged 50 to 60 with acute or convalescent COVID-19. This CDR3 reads CSVVYHRDQYEQYF. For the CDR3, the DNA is TGCAGCGTTGTATACCACAGGGACCAGTACGAGCAGTACTTC.